The clone carrying this T cell receptor beta chain showed up many times. This entry belongs to a study of T cell repertoires in cytomegalovirus infection. The CDR3 spans 17 residues. Between the trimmed V and J ends, which lost 2 bases and 2 bases, there was a span of 19 bases. The V gene's germline CDR1 is SGHKS and CDR2 YYEKEE (reference sequence). TCRdb itself ran the reads through MiXCR, one entry per CDR3 protein. Here the sample spans over 100,000 distinct CDR3 sequences, about 15% being singletons. The sequence derives from a human donor in good health (CMV status not recorded). Some clones in this sample may be carry-over from other donors' samples. The chain joins TRBV5-5 to TRBJ2-5; D is unclear. The sequencing sample was made of PBMCs. In nucleotides, the CDR3 is TGTGCCAGCAGCTTTCTACTTAAGGGCAAGAGTCAAGAGACCCAGTACTTC. Residues: CASSFLLKGKSQETQYF.